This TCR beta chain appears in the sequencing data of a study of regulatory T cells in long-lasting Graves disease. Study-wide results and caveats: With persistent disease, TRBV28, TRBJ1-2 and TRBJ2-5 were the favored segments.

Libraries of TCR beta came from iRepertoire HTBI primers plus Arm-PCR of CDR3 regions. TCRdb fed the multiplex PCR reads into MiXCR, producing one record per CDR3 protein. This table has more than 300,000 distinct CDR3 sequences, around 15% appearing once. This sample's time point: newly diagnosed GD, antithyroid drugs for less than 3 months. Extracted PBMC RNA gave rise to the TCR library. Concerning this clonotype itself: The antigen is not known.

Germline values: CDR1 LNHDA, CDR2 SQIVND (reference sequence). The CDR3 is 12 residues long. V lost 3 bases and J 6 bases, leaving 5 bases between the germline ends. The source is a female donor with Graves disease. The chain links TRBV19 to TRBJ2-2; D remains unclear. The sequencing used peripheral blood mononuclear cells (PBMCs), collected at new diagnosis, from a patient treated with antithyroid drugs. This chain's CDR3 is CASSIRSGELFF. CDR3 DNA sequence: TGTGCCAGTAGTATTCGTTCCGGGGAGCTGTTTTTT.